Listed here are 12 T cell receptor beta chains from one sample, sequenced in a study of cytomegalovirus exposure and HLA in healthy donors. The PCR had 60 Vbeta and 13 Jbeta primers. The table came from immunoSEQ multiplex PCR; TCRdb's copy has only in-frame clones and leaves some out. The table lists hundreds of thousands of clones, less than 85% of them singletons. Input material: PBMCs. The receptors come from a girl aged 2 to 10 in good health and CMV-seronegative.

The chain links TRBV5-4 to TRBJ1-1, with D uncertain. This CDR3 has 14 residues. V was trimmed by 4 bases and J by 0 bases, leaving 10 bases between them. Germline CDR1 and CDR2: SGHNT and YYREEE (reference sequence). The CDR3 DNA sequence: TGTGCCAGCAGCCCCCACGGGATGAACACTGAAGCTTTCTTT. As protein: CASSPHGMNTEAFF.

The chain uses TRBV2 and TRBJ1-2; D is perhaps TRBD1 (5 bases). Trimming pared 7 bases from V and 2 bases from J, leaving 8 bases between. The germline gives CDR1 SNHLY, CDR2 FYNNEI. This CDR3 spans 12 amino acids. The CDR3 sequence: CASIRGNYGYTF. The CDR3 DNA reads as TGTGCCAGCATACGGGGGAACTATGGCTACACCTTC.

This CDR3 reads CASSLTFRTGANEKLFF. The CDR3 DNA follows: TGTGCCAGCAGCTTGACCTTCCGGACAGGGGCGAATGAAAAACTGTTTTTT. The chain couples TRBV5-6 to TRBJ1-4; 9 bases line up with TRBD1. The CDR3 is 17 amino acids. In germline, CDR1 is SGHDT, CDR2 YYEEEE. The V and J ends lost 1 base and 5 bases, in that order; junction bases with no gene match: 9.

CDR3 sequence reads: CASSYQGHPNTEAFF. The CDR3 coding sequence is TGTGCCAGCAGTTACCAAGGACACCCCAACACTGAAGCTTTCTTT. The chain employs TRBV6-5 and TRBJ1-1, with D possibly matching TRBD1 (5 bases). CDR1 is MNHEY, CDR2 SVGAGI, per germline. The CDR3 spans 15 residues. Trimming pared 2 bases from V and 2 bases from J, leaving 12 bases between.

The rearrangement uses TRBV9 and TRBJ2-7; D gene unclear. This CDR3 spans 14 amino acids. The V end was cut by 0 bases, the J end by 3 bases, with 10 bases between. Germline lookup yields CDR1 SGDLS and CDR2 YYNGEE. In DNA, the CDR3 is TGTGCCAGCAGCGTAGGCATTCTAGGCTACGAGCAGTACTTC. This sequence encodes CASSVGILGYEQYF.

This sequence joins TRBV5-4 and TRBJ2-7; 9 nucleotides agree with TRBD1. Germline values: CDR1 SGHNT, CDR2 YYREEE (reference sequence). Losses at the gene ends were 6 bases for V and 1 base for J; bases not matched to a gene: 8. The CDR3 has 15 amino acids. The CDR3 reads CASNRGGTGSYEQYF. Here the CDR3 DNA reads TGTGCCAGCAACCGTGGGGGGACAGGGTCCTACGAGCAGTACTTC.

The CDR3 spells CASSQSPGPNTGELFF. CDR3 DNA sequence: TGCGCCAGCTCCCAATCCCCGGGTCCGAACACCGGGGAGCTGTTTTTT. This sequence joins TRBV10-2 and TRBJ2-2; D not certain. Germline V CDR1 and CDR2: WSHSY, SAAADI. The length of the CDR3 is 16 residues. Deletions cut 8 bases from V and 0 bases from J, with 16 bases between.

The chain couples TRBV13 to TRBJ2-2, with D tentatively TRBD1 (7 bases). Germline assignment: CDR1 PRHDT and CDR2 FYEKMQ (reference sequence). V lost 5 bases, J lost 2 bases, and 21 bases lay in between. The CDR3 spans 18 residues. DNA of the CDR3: TGTGCCAGCAGCGGTGGGACAGTGGGGACTTTTAACACCGGGGAGCTGTTTTTT. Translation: CASSGGTVGTFNTGELFF.

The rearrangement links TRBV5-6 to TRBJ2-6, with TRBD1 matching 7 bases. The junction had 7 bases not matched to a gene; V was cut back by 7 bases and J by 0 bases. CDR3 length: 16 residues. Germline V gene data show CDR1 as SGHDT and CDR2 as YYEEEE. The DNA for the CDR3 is TGTGCCAGCTGCGGACAGGCCCTCTCTGGGGCCAACGTCCTGACTTTC. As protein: CASCGQALSGANVLTF.

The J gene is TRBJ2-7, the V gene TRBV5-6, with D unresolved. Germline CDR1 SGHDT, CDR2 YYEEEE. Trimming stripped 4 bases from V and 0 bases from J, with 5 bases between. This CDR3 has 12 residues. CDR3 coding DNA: TGTGCCAGCAGCCTAAGCTCCTACGAGCAGTACTTC. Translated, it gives CASSLSSYEQYF.

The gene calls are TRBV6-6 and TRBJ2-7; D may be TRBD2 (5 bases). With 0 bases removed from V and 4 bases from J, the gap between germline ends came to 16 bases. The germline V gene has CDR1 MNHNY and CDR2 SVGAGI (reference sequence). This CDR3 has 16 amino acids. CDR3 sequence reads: CASSYSTGLGFYEQYF. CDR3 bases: TGTGCCAGCAGTTACTCCACGGGGTTGGGCTTTTACGAGCAGTACTTC.

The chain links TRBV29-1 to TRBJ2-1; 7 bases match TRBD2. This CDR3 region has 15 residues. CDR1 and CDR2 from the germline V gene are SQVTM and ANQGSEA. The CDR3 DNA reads TGCACCATTATCGGGGAGGGAAGGTGGGCGGGCGAGCAGTTCTTC. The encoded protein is CTIIGEGRWAGEQFF.